Sequencing of this T cell receptor (beta chain) was carried out in a study of blood T cell repertoires in COVID-19. Germline lookup yields CDR1 SGHTA and CDR2 FQGTGA. CDR3 length equals 13 residues. V lost 2 bases to trimming and J lost 6 bases, with 9 bases between them. Clones were sequenced by immunoSEQ multiplex PCR, and TCRdb holds only the in-frame ones, with some missing. The sample lists more than 400,000 clones; about 90% were seen once. The receptor was derived from a man younger than 35 who had recovered from COVID-19. The sequencing sample was made of PBMCs or T cells enriched from blood (not recorded which). This chain connects TRBV7-3 to TRBJ2-3; D call uncertain. The CDR3 protein is CASSLWYGDTQYF. CDR3 coding DNA: TGTGCCAGCAGCTTATGGTACGGGGATACGCAGTATTTT.